The clone carrying this T cell receptor (beta chain) was counted only a few times. The V and J ends lost 0 bases and 3 bases respectively, with 13 bases between them. CDR3 length: 15 residues. From germline, CDR1 is SGHRS and CDR2 YFSETQ. The sample belongs to a study of shared clonotypes between healthy human individuals. Libraries were prepared by immunoSEQ multiplex PCR; TCRdb keeps only in-frame clonotypes and omits some of them. The table has 490,000 or so clones, about three quarters seen once. The specimen was PBMCs. The chain couples TRBV5-1 to TRBJ2-7; D may match TRBD1 or TRBD2 (5 bases each). This sequence originates from a woman in her 40s in good health. Some clones in this sample may be carry-over from other donors' samples. The CDR3 protein is CASSLDPGPYYEQYF. As DNA, the CDR3 is TGCGCCAGCAGCTTGGACCCGGGACCTTACTACGAGCAGTACTTC.